These T cell receptor beta chains were read from a single sample in a study of T cells expressing NK-cell markers. TCRdb re-called the 5' RACE reads; every CDR3 protein appears as one record, without DNA. Recorded for this sample: about 460,000 distinct CDR3 sequences. The source material was blood T cells: a sorted CD56 or NKG2C T cell subset, CD4+ or CD8+ T cells, or bulk PBMC T cells (not recorded which). The receptors here all came from a woman aged 45-59 years in good health. Both conserved end residues are part of each CDR3.

>15|TRBV4-1|TRBJ2-1
CASSQGTGTSNEQFF
>15|TRBV11-2|TRBJ2-5
CASSSDRGSIETQYF
>14|TRBV12-3/TRBV12-4|TRBJ2-1
CASTLKRLADEQFF
>16|TRBV5-1|TRBJ2-1
CASSGIPAGALNEQFF
>15|TRBV6-5|TRBJ2-1
CASSSLRGAYNEQFF
>13|TRBV18|TRBJ1-1
CASSPGTTPEAFF
>15|TRBV5-5|TRBJ1-5
CASSSTGDRNQPQHF
>12|TRBV28|TRBJ2-3
CASQSGVYTQYF
>15|TRBV20-1|TRBJ1-1
CSARPNRGMNTEAFF
>14|TRBV6-2/TRBV6-3|TRBJ1-1
CASSYSPGNTEAFF
>16|TRBV12-3/TRBV12-4|TRBJ1-5
CASSSRTFWGYQPQHF
>17|TRBV12-3/TRBV12-4|TRBJ1-1
CASSSGTGPGMGAEAFF
>12|TRBV10-3|TRBJ1-1
CAISVGGGDAFF
>18|TRBV5-1|TRBJ2-1
CASSLASSGRSSYNEQFF
>18|TRBV11-2|TRBJ2-1
CASSFRPDWSGLYNEQFF
>15|TRBV6-6|TRBJ2-5
CASRLAGFPEETQYF
>15|TRBV12-5|TRBJ2-1
CASVLLGASYNEQFF
>14|TRBV7-8|TRBJ2-3
CASSPAGRTDTQYF
>16|TRBV27|TRBJ2-6
CASSPPRVSGANVLTF
>15|TRBV11-2|TRBJ1-2
CASSLALTGARGYTF
>16|TRBV5-1|TRBJ2-7
CASSLARAGGSAEQYF
>16|TRBV11-3|TRBJ2-3
CASSLWASGPQDTQYF
>14|TRBV4-1|TRBJ1-1
CASSQEEGITEAFF
>13|TRBV7-9|TRBJ1-3
CASSLARADTIYF
>13|TRBV29-1|TRBJ1-2
CSAGDSPLWGYTF
>16|TRBV3-1|TRBJ2-5
CASSLPFWEGEETQYF
>14|TRBV20-1|TRBJ2-7
CSARVQGGTYEQYF
>13|TRBV4-1|TRBJ1-2
CASSQEGSYGYTF
>15|TRBV5-6|TRBJ2-1
CASTKFGTLYNEQFF
>15|TRBV4-2|TRBJ2-6
CASSHLGGGANVLTF
>18|TRBV11-3|TRBJ2-6
CASSPPLGVSSGANVLTF
>12|TRBV24-1|TRBJ2-1
CATSDPSREQFF
>13|TRBV7-2|TRBJ2-3
CASSLGPVDTQYF
>16|TRBV11-2|TRBJ2-1
CASSLGSGQGYNEQFF
>14|TRBV5-6|TRBJ2-5
CASSLGTSRETQYF
>12|TRBV29-1|TRBJ1-3
CSVQVSGNTIYF
>16|TRBV20-1|TRBJ2-1
CSASLGLAGGDNEQFF
>15|TRBV2|TRBJ2-3
CATQARQSSTDTQYF
>14|TRBV29-1|TRBJ1-1
CSVEPGGRGTEAFF
>13|TRBV6-5|TRBJ2-1
CASSFSRQERQFF
>15|TRBV3-1|TRBJ1-1
CASSRGGGKRTEAFF
>15|TRBV9|TRBJ1-4
CASSPAWGFNEKLFF
>12|TRBV29-1|TRBJ1-1
CSVNNGGTEAFF
>14|TRBV14|TRBJ2-5
CASSPLGGRETQYF
>18|TRBV12-3/TRBV12-4|TRBJ2-1
CASSVRRLAEGGNNEQFF
>15|TRBV27|TRBJ2-2
CASSLGDRGFRELFF
>13|TRBV5-1|TRBJ1-4
CASSLGTDEKLFF
>17|TRBV12-3/TRBV12-4|TRBJ2-1
CASSFSQPGQGLNEQFF
>14|TRBV6-6|TRBJ2-1
CASRVGSLYNEQFF
>14|TRBV4-1|TRBJ2-1
CASSRGDSRDEQFF
>14|TRBV6-5|TRBJ2-3
CASSYSAGTDTQYF
>12|TRBV24-1|TRBJ1-2
CATSDSGPGYTF
>15|TRBV12-3/TRBV12-4|TRBJ2-7
CASSGAGSPTYEQYF
>16|TRBV6-1|TRBJ2-1
CASSELAGGVGNEQFF
>13|TRBV4-2|TRBJ1-6
CASSQGANSPLHF
>17|TRBV4-1|TRBJ1-1
CASSLREHSEGNTEAFF
>17|TRBV20-1|TRBJ2-1
CSARGLGSRSSYNEQFF
>13|TRBV5-6|TRBJ2-4
CASSLGTGTIQYF
>15|TRBV24-1|TRBJ2-2
CATRSDRGPTGELFF